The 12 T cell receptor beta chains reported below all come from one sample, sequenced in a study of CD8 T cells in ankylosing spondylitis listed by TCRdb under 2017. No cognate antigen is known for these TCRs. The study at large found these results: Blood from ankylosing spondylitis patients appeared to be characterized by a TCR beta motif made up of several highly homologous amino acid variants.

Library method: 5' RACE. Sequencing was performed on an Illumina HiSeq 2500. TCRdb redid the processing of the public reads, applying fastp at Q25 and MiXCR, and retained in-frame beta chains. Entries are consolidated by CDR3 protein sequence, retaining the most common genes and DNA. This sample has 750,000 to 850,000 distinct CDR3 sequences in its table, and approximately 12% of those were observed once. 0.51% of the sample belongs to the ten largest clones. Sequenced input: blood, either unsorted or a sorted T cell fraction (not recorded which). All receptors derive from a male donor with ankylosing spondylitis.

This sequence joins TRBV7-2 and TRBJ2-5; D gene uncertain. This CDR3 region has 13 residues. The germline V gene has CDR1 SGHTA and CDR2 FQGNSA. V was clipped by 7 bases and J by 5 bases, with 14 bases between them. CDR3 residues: CASTPGFYETQYF. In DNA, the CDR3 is TGTGCCAGCACCCCAGGCTTTTACGAGACCCAGTACTTC.

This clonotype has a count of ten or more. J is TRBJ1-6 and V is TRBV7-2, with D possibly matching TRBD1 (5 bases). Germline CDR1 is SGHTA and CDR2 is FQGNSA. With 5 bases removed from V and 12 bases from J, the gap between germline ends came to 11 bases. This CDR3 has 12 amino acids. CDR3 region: CASSHRRGPLHF. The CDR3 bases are TGTGCCAGCAGCCACAGGAGGGGACCCCTCCACTTT. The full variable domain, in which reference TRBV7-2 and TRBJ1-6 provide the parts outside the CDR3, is GAGVSQSPSNKVTEKGKDVELRCDPISGHTALYWYRQSLGQGLEFLIYFQGNSAPDKSGLPSDRFSAERTGGSVSTLTIQRTQQEDSAVYLCASSHRRGPLHFGNGTRLTVT.

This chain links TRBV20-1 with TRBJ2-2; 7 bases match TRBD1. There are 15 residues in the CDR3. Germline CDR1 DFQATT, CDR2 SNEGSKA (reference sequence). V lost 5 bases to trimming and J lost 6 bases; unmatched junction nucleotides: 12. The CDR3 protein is CSAPDRRADPGELFF. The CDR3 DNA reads TGCAGTGCTCCGGACAGGCGGGCAGACCCCGGGGAGCTGTTTTTT.

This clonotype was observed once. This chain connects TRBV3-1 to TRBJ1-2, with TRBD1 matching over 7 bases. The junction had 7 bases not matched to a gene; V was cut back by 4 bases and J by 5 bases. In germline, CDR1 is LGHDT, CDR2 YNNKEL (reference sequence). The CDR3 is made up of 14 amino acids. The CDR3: CASSPPGQSYGYTF. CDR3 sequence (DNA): TGTGCCAGCAGCCCTCCGGGACAGTCGTATGGCTACACCTTC.

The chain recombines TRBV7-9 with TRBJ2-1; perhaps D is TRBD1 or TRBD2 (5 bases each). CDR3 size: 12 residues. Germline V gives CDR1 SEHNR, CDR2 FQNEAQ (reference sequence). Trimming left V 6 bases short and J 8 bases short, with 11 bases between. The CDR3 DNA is TGTGCCAGCAGGTCTCGGGGCGATGAGCAGTTCTTC. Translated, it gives CASRSRGDEQFF.

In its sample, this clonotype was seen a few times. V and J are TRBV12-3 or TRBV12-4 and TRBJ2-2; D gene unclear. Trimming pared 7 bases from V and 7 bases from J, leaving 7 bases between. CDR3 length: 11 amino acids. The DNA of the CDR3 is TGTGCCAGCACCCTAGTCGGGGAGCTGTTTTTT. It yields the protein CASTLVGELFF.

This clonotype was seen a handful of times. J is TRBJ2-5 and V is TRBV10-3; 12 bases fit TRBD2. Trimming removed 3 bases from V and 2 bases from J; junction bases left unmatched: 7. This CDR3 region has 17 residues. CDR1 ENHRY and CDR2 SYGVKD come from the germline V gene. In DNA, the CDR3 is TGTGCCATCAGTGAATCTAGCGGGAGGGTTGCTCAAGAGACCCAGTACTTC. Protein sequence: CAISESSGRVAQETQYF.

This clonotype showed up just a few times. CDR3 region: CASSTHSYEQYF. The CDR3 coding sequence is TGTGCCAGTAGTACACATTCCTACGAGCAGTACTTC. V is TRBV19 and J is TRBJ2-7; D gene unclear. Between the trimmed V and J ends, which lost 4 bases and 1 base, there was a span of 5 bases. The CDR3 consists of 12 residues. The germline V gene has CDR1 LNHDA and CDR2 SQIVND (reference sequence).

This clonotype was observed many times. Here the CDR3 DNA reads TGCGCCAGCAGCTTGGATAGCTACAATGAGCAGTTCTTC. It codes for CASSLDSYNEQFF. J is TRBJ2-1 and V is TRBV5-1; no definite D call. This CDR3 has 13 residues. Germline V lookup: CDR1 SGHRS, CDR2 YFSETQ. V was pared by 0 bases and J by 3 bases, with 4 bases between. Full variable domain (remainder filled in from reference TRBV5-1 and TRBJ2-1): KAGVTQTPRYLIKTRGQQVTLSCSPISGHRSVSWYQQTPGQGLQFLFEYFSETQRNKGNFPGRFSGRQFSNSRSEMNVSTLELGDSALYLCASSLDSYNEQFFGPGTRLTVL.

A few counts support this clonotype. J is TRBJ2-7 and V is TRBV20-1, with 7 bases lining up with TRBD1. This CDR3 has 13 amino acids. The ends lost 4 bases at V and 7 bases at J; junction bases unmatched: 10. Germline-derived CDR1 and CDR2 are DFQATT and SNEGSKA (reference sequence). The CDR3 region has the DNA TGCAGTGCTAACGACAGGGACCTCGGTGAGCAGTACTTC. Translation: CSANDRDLGEQYF.

CDR3 DNA: TGCAGTGCTGGGCGACAGGGGGCGGGCGAGCAGTACTTC. Its translation is CSAGRQGAGEQYF. This chain connects TRBV20-1 to TRBJ2-7, with TRBD1 matching 10 bases. V was pared by 5 bases and J by 6 bases, with 7 bases of the junction left unmatched. The CDR3 spans 13 residues. CDR1 is DFQATT and CDR2 is SNEGSKA in the germline V gene (reference sequence).

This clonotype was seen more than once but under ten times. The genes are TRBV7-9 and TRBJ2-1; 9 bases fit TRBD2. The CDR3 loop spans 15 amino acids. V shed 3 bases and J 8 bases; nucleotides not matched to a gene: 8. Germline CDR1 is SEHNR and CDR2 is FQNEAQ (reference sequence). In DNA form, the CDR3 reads TGTGCCAGCAGCTTTAGCGGGGGCACCCAGGATGAGCAGTTCTTC. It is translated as CASSFSGGTQDEQFF.